This T cell receptor beta chain was identified in a study of shared T cell receptors in the human thymus. The assay was immunoSEQ multiplex PCR, and TCRdb's table has in-frame clones only and misses some. The sample gives 700,000 or so clones, 80% to 90% of which show up once; around 0.01% is in the top ten. CDR1 is SGHTA, CDR2 FQGNSA, per germline. CDR3 length: 14 residues. Trimming took 2 bases from V and 3 from J; bases not matched to a gene: 2. The sample also formed part of further work on human thymus T cells. That source reports: Donor material was obtained from healthy Finnish infants undergoing corrective surgery for congenital heart defects. Resected material from corrective heart surgery provided the thymus tissue analysed. Thymic and blood repertoires seemed to show skewed V and J gene use. There were highly overlapping thymic repertoires among unrelated individuals, as related research reported.

This receptor was identified in a girl less than two years old with a congenital heart defect. Sequencing used thymocytes. The J gene is TRBJ1-1, the V gene TRBV7-2; 8 bases align to TRBD1. The CDR3 sequence: CASSLQGADTEAFF. The CDR3 nucleotides are TGTGCCAGCAGCTTACAGGGGGCGGACACTGAAGCTTTCTTT.